A single sample gave rise to the 19 T cell receptor beta chains below, sequenced in a study of patients and donors after allogeneic stem cell transplantation. TCRdb ran MiXCR on the RT-PCR reads and lists one entry per CDR3 protein. Of some 880,000 distinct CDR3 sequences in the sample, over 15% are singletons; the top ten hold roughly 6%. The sequenced sample was blood, either unsorted or a sorted T cell fraction (not recorded which). Receptor source: a human donor who was either an allogeneic HSCT recipient or a stem cell or donor lymphocyte infusion donor (not recorded which). It is not recorded whose cells these are; they may come from a transplant donor.

The chain recombines TRBV14 with TRBJ2-3, with D perhaps TRBD1 or TRBD2 (5 bases each). The CDR3 extends over 13 amino acids. CDR1 SGHDN and CDR2 FVKESK come from the germline V gene. Trimming left V 5 bases short and J 2 bases short, with 8 bases between. CDR3 coding DNA: TGTGCCAGCAGCTACGGGACCACAGATACGCAGTATTTT. Its translation: CASSYGTTDTQYF.

This clonotype appeared a few times. This chain joins TRBV10-3 and TRBJ2-7; 7 nucleotides agree with TRBD1. Germline loops: CDR1 ENHRY, CDR2 SYGVKD. V was clipped by 3 bases and J by 0 bases; unmatched bases: 8. This CDR3 region has 16 residues. This chain's CDR3 is CAISDPHRGSSYEQYF. CDR3 DNA sequence: TGTGCCATCAGTGACCCACACAGGGGTAGCTCCTACGAGCAGTACTTC.

This rearrangement joins TRBV29-1 to TRBJ2-3; D unresolved. The CDR3 runs to 14 residues. Germline V lookup: CDR1 SQVTM, CDR2 ANQGSEA. The V end was cut by 5 bases, the J end by 0 bases, with 12 bases between. CDR3: CSVRVTTSTDTQYF. The CDR3 DNA sequence: TGCAGCGTTCGGGTCACGACTAGCACAGATACGCAGTATTTT.

The chain combines TRBV4-1 with TRBJ2-1; 7 bases are shared with TRBD2. The junction had 11 bases not matched to a gene; V was cut back by 1 base and J by 2 bases. Germline V CDR1 and CDR2: MGHRA, YSYEKL. The CDR3 sequence is 18 residues long. The CDR3 bases are TGCGCCAGCAGCCAAGTTTTCTCCGAGGGAGGGCCCTACAATGAGCAGTTCTTC. Amino acid sequence: CASSQVFSEGGPYNEQFF.

The CDR3 DNA reads TGTGCCAGCAGCCCCCAGGGACTAGCGGGTACGAACACCGGGGAGCTGTTTTTT. This codes for CASSPQGLAGTNTGELFF. The V gene is TRBV3-1, the J gene TRBJ2-2; 12 bases align to TRBD2. The CDR3 has 18 residues. The V segment lost 4 bases and the J segment 0 bases; nucleotides outside the gene matches: 6. CDR1 and CDR2 from the germline V gene are LGHDT and YNNKEL (reference sequence).

This clonotype was picked up a small number of times. The J gene is TRBJ2-7, the V gene TRBV29-1; D remains unclear. The CDR3 is 10 amino acids. CDR1 SQVTM and CDR2 ANQGSEA come from the germline V gene. V lost 7 bases to trimming and J lost 3 bases, with 7 bases between them. CDR3 nucleotides: TGCAGCGCGAAGGGCTACGAGCAGTACTTC. Translation: CSAKGYEQYF.

This clonotype was picked up many times. The chain carries TRBV7-6 and TRBJ2-1, with D perhaps TRBD2 (6 bases). CDR3 size: 16 residues. V was shortened by 1 base and J by 0 bases, with 10 bases between the two germline ends. CDR1 and CDR2 (germline): SGHVS, FNYEAQ. The CDR3 protein is CASSLVGGNSYNEQFF. The DNA for the CDR3 is TGTGCCAGCAGCTTAGTTGGGGGGAACTCCTACAATGAGCAGTTCTTC.

This clonotype appeared a few times. The chain links TRBV30 to TRBJ1-2, with D hard to call. This CDR3 spans 12 amino acids. Trimming removed 2 bases at V and 5 bases at J, with 9 bases between. CDR1 is GTSNPN, CDR2 SVGIG, per germline (reference sequence). Here the CDR3 reads CAWSLSDYGYTF. CDR3 DNA sequence: TGTGCCTGGAGTCTCTCCGATTATGGCTACACCTTC.

Ten or more counts support this clonotype. The CDR3 sequence is CASTNLRVMNTEAFF. CDR3 nucleotides: TGTGCCAGCACCAACCTCAGGGTGATGAACACTGAAGCTTTCTTT. The rearrangement joins TRBV12-3 or TRBV12-4 to TRBJ1-1, with D perhaps matching TRBD1 (5 bases). The CDR3 consists of 15 residues. The V end lost 7 bases, the J end lost 0 bases, and 15 bases lay between the germline ends.

The chain is built from TRBV20-1 and TRBJ1-4; 7 bases are shared with TRBD1. Germline CDR1 DFQATT, CDR2 SNEGSKA (reference sequence). The length of the CDR3 is 13 residues. The V and J ends lost 5 bases and 7 bases, in that order; junction bases with no gene match: 7. The CDR3 coding sequence is TGCAGTGCTCCAAACAGGGGTTCTGAAAAACTGTTTTTT. This translates into CSAPNRGSEKLFF.

This clonotype was detected a few times. The chain employs TRBV12-3 or TRBV12-4 and TRBJ2-5; a possible D gene is TRBD1 (5 bases). The CDR3 runs to 15 residues. V dropped 0 bases and J dropped 5 bases, with 13 bases sitting between them. The CDR3 spells CASSLAGQGRETQYF. The CDR3 DNA follows: TGTGCCAGCAGTTTAGCGGGTCAGGGCAGGGAGACCCAGTACTTC.

In its sample, this clonotype was seen a few times. The chain recombines TRBV12-3 or TRBV12-4 with TRBJ2-6; 9 bases agree with TRBD1. Losses at the gene ends were 3 bases for V and 1 base for J; bases not matched to a gene: 4. The CDR3 runs 17 residues. CDR3 region: CASSLGDRASGANVLTF. The DNA for the CDR3 is TGTGCCAGCAGTTTGGGGGACAGGGCGTCTGGGGCCAACGTCCTGACTTTC.

This clonotype came up a few times. The genes are TRBV7-6 and TRBJ2-1; 11 bases are shared with TRBD2. In germline, CDR1 is SGHVS, CDR2 FNYEAQ. V lost 5 bases and J lost 6; bases outside the gene matches: 3. This CDR3 is built from 14 residues. The DNA for the CDR3 is TGTGCCAGCAGCATTAGCGGGAGGGCCAATGAGCAGTTCTTC. Its protein product is CASSISGRANEQFF.

The chain uses TRBV6-5 and TRBJ2-7; 7 bases line up with TRBD2. The CDR3 sequence is 15 residues long. Trimming at V came to 4 bases and at J to 6 bases, leaving 12 bases not matched to a gene. Germline-derived CDR1 and CDR2 are MNHEY and SVGAGI. The DNA for the CDR3 is TGTGCCAGCAGTTCCCCGACTAGCCCAGGCGCCGAGCAGTACTTC. Translation: CASSSPTSPGAEQYF.

This clonotype has a handful of counts. This chain joins TRBV13 and TRBJ2-7, with D possibly matching TRBD1 (6 bases). Germline V gene lookup returns CDR1 PRHDT and CDR2 FYEKMQ (reference sequence). The CDR3 covers 13 residues. Trimming shortened V by 5 bases and J by 2 bases, and 10 bases separated the two germline ends. In DNA form, the CDR3 reads TGTGCCAGCAGCCGGACAGACCCCTACGAGCAGTACTTC. It is translated as CASSRTDPYEQYF.

This clonotype has more than one count but fewer than ten. V and J are TRBV20-1 and TRBJ2-7, with 8 bases identical to TRBD1. The germline CDR1 and CDR2 sequences are DFQATT and SNEGSKA (reference sequence). This CDR3 is 12 amino acids long. Unmatched junction bases numbered 4, after V lost 2 bases and J lost 7 bases. The CDR3 reads CSARRQGREQYF. CDR3 in DNA: TGCAGTGCTAGAAGACAGGGGAGGGAGCAGTACTTC.

This clonotype was detected a few times. The J gene is TRBJ1-1, the V gene TRBV9, with D possibly TRBD1 on 5 matching bases. V was shortened by 3 bases and J by 6 bases, with 15 bases between the two germline ends. The CDR3 length is 14 residues. CDR1 SGDLS and CDR2 YYNGEE come from the germline V gene. The CDR3 coding sequence is TGTGCCAGCAGCGCCCAGATAGGGGAGGCTGAAGCTTTCTTT. The encoded protein is CASSAQIGEAEAFF.

The rearrangement uses TRBV6-1 and TRBJ1-2; D remains unclear. CDR1 MNHNS and CDR2 SASEGT come from the germline V gene. This CDR3 spans 16 amino acids. The V end was cut by 6 bases, the J end by 0 bases, with 17 bases between. The CDR3 coding sequence is TGTGCCAGCAGCCGGGCCACAGAAACGGCTAACTATGGCTACACCTTC. Protein sequence: CASSRATETANYGYTF.

A single count supports this clonotype. This chain connects TRBV10-3 to TRBJ2-2; 9 nucleotides line up with TRBD2. The CDR3 consists of 17 residues. After removal of 1 base from V and 2 bases from J, the junction contained 5 bases not matched to a gene. Germline loops: CDR1 ENHRY, CDR2 SYGVKD. CDR3: CAISELPSGVNTGELFF. The CDR3 DNA sequence: TGTGCCATCAGTGAGTTACCTAGCGGGGTTAACACCGGGGAGCTGTTTTTT.